This is a list of T cell receptor beta chains from one sample in a study of CD8 T cells in Susac syndrome. From the immunoSEQ multiplex PCR reads, TCRdb called clonotypes with MiXCR, one entry per CDR3 protein. This table has 55,000 to 80,000 distinct CDR3 sequences, 93% appearing once. The sample comprised CD4+ T cells from PBMCs. The receptors stem from a human donor with Susac syndrome. Both conserved end residues are part of each CDR3. The D gene is left open where the match is weak. A clone size is listed for some rows: how often the clone was seen (once, few, many), or a class if it is expanded.

len: 13; abundance: -; j_gene: TRBJ1-1; d_gene: -; v_gene: TRBV27; CDR3aa: CASSPRGVSEAFF; CDR3nt: TGTGCCAGCAGCCCAAGAGGGGTTTCTGAAGCTTTCTTT
len: 14; abundance: once; j_gene: TRBJ2-5; d_gene: -; v_gene: TRBV9; CDR3aa: CASSAQGYQETQYF; CDR3nt: TGTGCCAGCAGCGCCCAGGGGTACCAAGAGACCCAGTACTTC
len: 10; abundance: -; j_gene: TRBJ2-1; d_gene: -; v_gene: TRBV7-9; CDR3aa: CATGDNEQFF; CDR3nt: TGTGCCACCGGCGACAATGAGCAGTTCTTC
len: 14; abundance: -; j_gene: TRBJ2-3; d_gene: TRBD2; v_gene: TRBV7-2; CDR3aa: CASSLTGGAGTQYF; CDR3nt: TGTGCCAGCAGCTTAACCGGGGGGGCTGGTACGCAGTATTTT
len: 13; abundance: -; j_gene: TRBJ2-5; d_gene: -; v_gene: TRBV7-9; CDR3aa: CASSLGGRETQYF; CDR3nt: TGTGCCAGCAGCTTAGGAGGGCGAGAGACCCAGTACTTC
len: 14; abundance: -; j_gene: TRBJ2-2; d_gene: -; v_gene: TRBV5-1; CDR3aa: CASSLRRADGELFF; CDR3nt: TGCGCCAGCAGCTTGCGAAGGGCGGACGGGGAGCTGTTTTTT
len: 14; abundance: -; j_gene: TRBJ2-2; d_gene: -; v_gene: TRBV2; CDR3aa: CASSERTSTGELFF; CDR3nt: TGTGCCAGCAGTGAAAGGACCTCAACCGGGGAGCTGTTTTTT
len: 14; abundance: once; j_gene: TRBJ1-3; d_gene: TRBD1; v_gene: TRBV6-6; CDR3aa: CASTRGQPGNTIYF; CDR3nt: TGTGCCAGCACCAGGGGACAGCCCGGGAACACCATATATTTT
len: 15; abundance: -; j_gene: TRBJ2-3; d_gene: TRBD2; v_gene: TRBV11-2; CDR3aa: CASSVAGPGADTQYF; CDR3nt: TGTGCCAGCAGTGTAGCGGGGCCGGGTGCAGATACGCAGTATTTT
len: 17; abundance: -; j_gene: TRBJ2-1; d_gene: -; v_gene: TRBV20-1; CDR3aa: CSAPGEGASWSYNEQFF; CDR3nt: TGCAGTGCTCCTGGGGAGGGGGCTAGTTGGTCCTACAATGAGCAGTTCTTC
len: 14; abundance: -; j_gene: TRBJ2-7; d_gene: -; v_gene: TRBV9; CDR3aa: CASSADQGFYEQYF; CDR3nt: TGTGCCAGCAGCGCCGACCAGGGGTTCTACGAGCAGTACTTC
len: 15; abundance: -; j_gene: TRBJ1-4; d_gene: TRBD1; v_gene: TRBV14; CDR3aa: CASSNRQGQNEKLFF; CDR3nt: TGTGCCAGCAGCAACAGACAGGGACAGAATGAAAAACTGTTTTTT
len: 15; abundance: -; j_gene: TRBJ2-7; d_gene: -; v_gene: TRBV18; CDR3aa: CASSPRAQLRYEQYF; CDR3nt: TGTGCCAGCTCACCACGGGCCCAGTTACGCTACGAGCAGTACTTC
len: 12; abundance: -; j_gene: TRBJ2-3; d_gene: -; v_gene: TRBV7-9; CDR3aa: CASVVVADTQYF; CDR3nt: TGTGCCAGCGTAGTAGTCGCAGATACGCAGTATTTT
len: 15; abundance: few; j_gene: TRBJ2-5; d_gene: -; v_gene: TRBV20-1; CDR3aa: CSARDVRGAGETQYF; CDR3nt: TGCAGTGCTAGAGATGTCCGGGGGGCGGGAGAGACCCAGTACTTC
len: 15; abundance: once; j_gene: TRBJ1-4; d_gene: TRBD1; v_gene: TRBV5-6; CDR3aa: CASSFSQGAHEKLFF; CDR3nt: TGTGCCAGCAGCTTCTCGCAGGGGGCTCATGAAAAACTGTTTTTT
len: 13; abundance: -; j_gene: TRBJ1-2; d_gene: -; v_gene: TRBV7-6; CDR3aa: CASSPTNIYGYTF; CDR3nt: TGTGCCAGCAGCCCCACGAATATCTATGGCTACACCTTC
len: 15; abundance: -; j_gene: TRBJ1-6; d_gene: -; v_gene: TRBV7-9; CDR3aa: CASSLTGVDNSPLHF; CDR3nt: TGTGCCAGCAGCTTAACGGGGGTCGATAATTCACCCCTCCACTTT
len: 14; abundance: -; j_gene: TRBJ1-6; d_gene: TRBD1; v_gene: TRBV30; CDR3aa: CAFHRGPYNSPLHF; CDR3nt: TGTGCCTTCCACAGGGGCCCGTATAATTCACCCCTCCACTTT
len: 14; abundance: -; j_gene: TRBJ2-7; d_gene: -; v_gene: TRBV4-3; CDR3aa: CASSQGPFSGEQYF; CDR3nt: TGCGCCAGCAGCCAAGGGCCCTTTAGTGGCGAGCAGTACTTC
len: 17; abundance: -; j_gene: TRBJ2-1; d_gene: TRBD2; v_gene: TRBV20-1; CDR3aa: CSATQSGLAGGSNEQFF; CDR3nt: TGCAGTGCTACACAGAGCGGGCTAGCGGGAGGAAGCAATGAGCAGTTCTTC
len: 15; abundance: -; j_gene: TRBJ2-5; d_gene: TRBD2; v_gene: TRBV12-5; CDR3aa: CASGLGDGGQETQYF; CDR3nt: TGTGCTAGTGGTTTGGGGGACGGGGGGCAAGAGACCCAGTACTTC
len: 13; abundance: -; j_gene: TRBJ1-1; d_gene: -; v_gene: TRBV3-1; CDR3aa: CASSEAGGTEAFF; CDR3nt: TGTGCCAGCAGTGAGGCGGGGGGCACTGAAGCTTTCTTT
len: 11; abundance: -; j_gene: TRBJ2-7; d_gene: -; v_gene: TRBV6-2/TRBV6-3; CDR3aa: CASSYSLEQYF; CDR3nt: TGTGCCAGCAGTTACTCGCTCGAGCAGTACTTC
len: 12; abundance: -; j_gene: TRBJ1-1; d_gene: TRBD1; v_gene: TRBV18; CDR3aa: CASSTSGGVAFF; CDR3nt: TGTGCCAGCTCCACTTCAGGGGGCGTAGCTTTCTTT
len: 14; abundance: -; j_gene: TRBJ2-3; d_gene: TRBD1; v_gene: TRBV20-1; CDR3aa: CSAIRQGGTDTQYF; CDR3nt: TGCAGTGCTATTCGACAGGGAGGCACAGATACGCAGTATTTT
len: 16; abundance: -; j_gene: TRBJ2-2; d_gene: -; v_gene: TRBV6-2/TRBV6-3; CDR3aa: CASSTPGTQNTGELFF; CDR3nt: TGTGCCAGCAGTACCCCCGGGACACAGAACACCGGGGAGCTGTTTTTT
len: 14; abundance: -; j_gene: TRBJ1-1; d_gene: -; v_gene: TRBV12-3/TRBV12-4; CDR3aa: CASTSRAGSTEAFF; CDR3nt: TGTGCCAGCACCTCACGGGCGGGGAGCACTGAAGCTTTCTTT
len: 15; abundance: -; j_gene: TRBJ2-7; d_gene: TRBD1; v_gene: TRBV7-3; CDR3aa: CASSSPPGQGDEQYF; CDR3nt: TGTGCCAGCAGCTCCCCGCCAGGGCAGGGGGACGAGCAGTACTTC
len: 12; abundance: -; j_gene: TRBJ2-1; d_gene: -; v_gene: TRBV28; CDR3aa: CASSYRVNEQFF; CDR3nt: TGTGCCAGCAGTTACAGGGTCAATGAGCAGTTCTTC
len: 18; abundance: -; j_gene: TRBJ1-2; d_gene: -; v_gene: TRBV5-1; CDR3aa: CASRPIDGVRPFNYGYTF; CDR3nt: TGCGCCAGCAGGCCTATCGACGGAGTTCGCCCCTTCAACTATGGCTACACCTTC
len: 12; abundance: -; j_gene: TRBJ2-3; d_gene: -; v_gene: TRBV2; CDR3aa: CASSSGADTQYF; CDR3nt: TGTGCCAGCAGTTCAGGGGCAGATACGCAGTATTTT
len: 13; abundance: -; j_gene: TRBJ2-1; d_gene: TRBD1; v_gene: TRBV12-5; CDR3aa: CASGRQGVDEQFF; CDR3nt: TGTGCTAGTGGCCGACAGGGGGTAGATGAGCAGTTCTTC
len: 15; abundance: once; j_gene: TRBJ2-7; d_gene: -; v_gene: TRBV20-1; CDR3aa: CSAPGATGLGGEQYF; CDR3nt: TGCAGTGCCCCAGGGGCTACAGGGCTTGGAGGAGAGCAGTACTTC
len: 14; abundance: -; j_gene: TRBJ2-1; d_gene: -; v_gene: TRBV20-1; CDR3aa: CSARRVGYYNEQFF; CDR3nt: TGCAGTGCTAGGCGGGTCGGCTACTACAATGAGCAGTTCTTC
len: 18; abundance: -; j_gene: TRBJ1-5; d_gene: -; v_gene: TRBV6-2/TRBV6-3; CDR3aa: CASSYSPSGAGGNQPQHF; CDR3nt: TGTGCCAGCAGTTACTCTCCATCCGGGGCCGGGGGCAATCAGCCCCAGCATTTT
len: 14; abundance: -; j_gene: TRBJ1-5; d_gene: -; v_gene: TRBV4-1; CDR3aa: CASSHRQSNQPQHF; CDR3nt: TGCGCCAGCAGCCATCGACAGAGCAATCAGCCCCAGCATTTT